This T cell receptor beta chain was captured by sequencing in a study of blood T cell repertoires in COVID-19. V was shortened by 6 bases and J by 2 bases, with 8 bases between the two germline ends. CDR3 length equals 13 residues. Per the study methods: Researchers report that nucleated cell counts were estimated from reference gene primer amplification. Profiling relied on immunoSEQ multiplex PCR, and the TCRdb table lists in-frame clones only, not all of them. The V and J calls and the clone size are those of that table, but D and trimming were determined from the DNA. The profile covers 250,000 or so clones, with roughly 86% appearing a single time and 0.7% to 0.85% taken by the ten largest. This clone was seen just once.

The sample consisted of peripheral blood. This receptor was obtained from a young woman with acute or convalescent COVID-19. The chain carries TRBV12-3 or TRBV12-4 and TRBJ1-5; D perhaps matches TRBD1 (5 bases). The CDR3 sequence: CASSKGGNQPQHF. DNA for the CDR3: TGTGCCAGCAGCAAAGGGGGCAATCAGCCCCAGCATTTT.